The T cell receptor (beta chain) described here comes from a study of tumor and adjacent non-tumor tissue in lung cancer. Study-wide context: The cohort had about a dozen adenocarcinoma, 2 squamous cell and 1 small cell patients. Patients were aged about 30 to 80, approximately 11 men and 5 women, stage I to III.

This sample's RNA came from whole unsorted tissue. A modified ARM-PCR protocol with three rounds of nested PCR amplified TCRbeta. TCRdb passed the multiplex PCR reads through MiXCR, listing each CDR3 protein once. The data contain around 79,000 distinct CDR3 sequences, approximately 72% of them singletons. Turning to this clonotype: Its antigen is as yet unknown. One junction end disagrees with the germline gene, perhaps due to a read error.

General study findings and limits: Significantly higher TCR diversity was found in tumor than normal lung.

This CDR3 is 14 amino acids long. Germline CDR1 SGHNT, CDR2 YYREEE (reference sequence). This clonotype was sampled from a woman aged 40 to 50 with non-small cell lung cancer. The chain uses TRBV5-4 and TRBJ2-1, with 8 bases matching TRBD1. The sample consisted of lung tumor tissue. In DNA form, the CDR3 reads TGTGCCAGCAGCTCCGGGACAGGAATTGGTGAGGAGTTCTTC. Residues: CASSSGTGIGEEFF.